Sequencing of this TCR beta chain was carried out in a study of blood T cell repertoires in COVID-19. The CDR3 spans 16 residues. Germline CDR1 reads LGHDT; CDR2 reads YNNKEL (reference sequence). J was trimmed by 3 bases and V by 4 bases; bases with no gene match: 5. Enrolled through a virtual design, the participants were between roughly 18 and 89 years of age and came from 24 US areas. Clinical history as reported by participants underpinned cohort assignment. TCRdb's table, derived via immunoSEQ multiplex PCR, lists solely in-frame clones and lacks some. The profile shows a few hundred thousand clones, almost 90% of them singletons.

J is TRBJ2-3 and V is TRBV3-1 (or the pseudogene TRBV3-2); TRBD2 agrees at 12 bases. The TCR was taken from a man aged 25 to 40 who had been exposed to COVID-19. Sequencing was done on a sample of PBMCs or T cells enriched from blood (not recorded which). For the CDR3, the DNA is TGTGCCAGCAGCCGCGGCGGACTAGCGGGGACAGATACGCAGTATTTT. Translating it yields CASSRGGLAGTDTQYF.